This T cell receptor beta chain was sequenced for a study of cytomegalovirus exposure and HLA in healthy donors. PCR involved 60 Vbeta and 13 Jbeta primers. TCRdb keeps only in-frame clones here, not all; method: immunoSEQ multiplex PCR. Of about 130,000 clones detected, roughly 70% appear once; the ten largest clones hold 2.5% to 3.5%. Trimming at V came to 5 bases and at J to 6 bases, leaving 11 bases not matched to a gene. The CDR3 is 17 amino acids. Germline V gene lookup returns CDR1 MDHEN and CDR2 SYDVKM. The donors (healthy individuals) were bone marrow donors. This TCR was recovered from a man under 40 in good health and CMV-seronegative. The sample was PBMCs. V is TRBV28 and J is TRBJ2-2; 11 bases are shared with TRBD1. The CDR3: CASSEDRGPGFPGELFF. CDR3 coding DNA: TGTGCCAGCAGTGAGGACAGGGGGCCGGGATTTCCCGGGGAGCTGTTTTTT.